The clone carrying this TCR beta chain was counted between two and nine times. As yet, its antigen is unknown. CDR3 size: 14 residues. V shed 0 bases and J shed 6 bases, with 8 bases lying between them. In germline, CDR1 is LGHNA, CDR2 YSLEER. These data belong to a study of response to subunit inactivated influenza vaccine. TCRdb passed the RT-PCR reads through MiXCR, listing each CDR3 protein once. The sample yields some 500,000 distinct CDR3 sequences, approximately 17% seen once. Study results and caveats: Each seasonal flu vaccination may recruit only limited new T cells, authors suggested.

The sequence derives from a man aged 50-75 years who received an inactivated influenza vaccine. The chain links TRBV4-3 to TRBJ1-4; no clear D gene. The material was CD4+ T cells sorted from PBMCs, obtained around 25 months after vaccination. The CDR3 sequence is CASSQDRTDEKLFF. CDR3 bases: TGCGCCAGCAGCCAAGACCGGACTGATGAAAAACTGTTTTTT.